These T cell receptor beta chains were read from a single sample in a study of T cells in Graves' hyperthyroidism and ophthalmopathy. TCRdb reprocessed the multiplex PCR reads with MiXCR, giving one entry per CDR3 protein. The sample has 450,000 to 600,000 distinct CDR3 sequences; nearly 20% are singletons. The specimen was blood. The receptors originated from a man in his forties with Graves' ophthalmopathy. Both conserved end residues are part of each CDR3. The order of the fields is D gene, V gene, clone size, J gene, CDR3 DNA, CDR3 protein. A D gene is named only where the DNA matches it firmly. The listing skips clone size in some rows; elsewhere it reads once, few, many or a size class.

d_gene: TRBD2
v_gene: TRBV27
abundance: many
j_gene: TRBJ2-7
CDR3nt: TGTGCCAGCAGAATGGTGCGGGAGAGGTCGTACGAGCAGTACTTC
CDR3aa: CASRMVRERSYEQYF

d_gene: NA
v_gene: TRBV2
abundance: many
j_gene: TRBJ2-5
CDR3nt: TGTGCCAGCAGGCTGGCCCCACGCCGACAAGAGACCCAGTACTTC
CDR3aa: CASRLAPRRQETQYF

d_gene: TRBD1
v_gene: TRBV6-1
abundance: few
j_gene: TRBJ1-5
CDR3nt: TGTGCCAGCAGGCAATCAACAGGGGGCCCTCAGCCCCAGCATTTT
CDR3aa: CASRQSTGGPQPQHF

d_gene: TRBD1
v_gene: TRBV9
abundance: NA
j_gene: TRBJ2-7
CDR3nt: TGTGCCAGCAGCGTATCAGGGGGCGAATCCTACGAGCAGTACTTC
CDR3aa: CASSVSGGESYEQYF

d_gene: TRBD2
v_gene: TRBV28
abundance: many
j_gene: TRBJ2-7
CDR3nt: TGTGCCAGCAGCGGACTAGCGGGATCCCACTACGAGCAGTACTTC
CDR3aa: CASSGLAGSHYEQYF

d_gene: NA
v_gene: TRBV18
abundance: many
j_gene: TRBJ1-1
CDR3nt: TGTGCCAGCGCAATGGACAGTGTTGAAGCTTTCTTT
CDR3aa: CASAMDSVEAFF

d_gene: NA
v_gene: TRBV6-6
abundance: few
j_gene: TRBJ2-5
CDR3nt: TGTGCCAGCAGTTCCCCCGCGGAGGTCAGCGGGGAGACCCAGTACTTC
CDR3aa: CASSSPAEVSGETQYF

d_gene: TRBD2
v_gene: TRBV19
abundance: NA
j_gene: TRBJ2-3
CDR3nt: TGTGCCAGTACCGCTAGCGGTAGCACAGATACGCAGTATTTT
CDR3aa: CASTASGSTDTQYF

d_gene: NA
v_gene: TRBV3-1
abundance: NA
j_gene: TRBJ2-3
CDR3nt: TGTGCCAGCAGCCAATCAGACCATGGGGTCACAGATACGCAGTATTTT
CDR3aa: CASSQSDHGVTDTQYF

d_gene: NA
v_gene: TRBV6-1
abundance: many
j_gene: TRBJ1-2
CDR3nt: TGTGCCAGCAGTGGGGGACGCCCAAGGGCTGGCTACACCTTC
CDR3aa: CASSGGRPRAGYTF

d_gene: TRBD2
v_gene: TRBV20-1
abundance: few
j_gene: TRBJ2-7
CDR3nt: TGCAGTGCTAAGGGGACTAGCGAACAACCTCCCCCTGGCGAGCAGTACTTC
CDR3aa: CSAKGTSEQPPPGEQYF

d_gene: TRBD2
v_gene: TRBV10-3
abundance: NA
j_gene: TRBJ2-3
CDR3nt: TGTGCCATCAGTGTGAGCGGGCCCGTGGGGGGGGATACGCAGTATTTT
CDR3aa: CAISVSGPVGGDTQYF

d_gene: TRBD1
v_gene: TRBV12-5
abundance: NA
j_gene: TRBJ2-7
CDR3nt: TGTGCTAGTGGGACACGGACAGGGAACGAGCAGTACTTC
CDR3aa: CASGTRTGNEQYF

d_gene: TRBD2
v_gene: TRBV7-2
abundance: many
j_gene: TRBJ2-5
CDR3nt: TGTGCCAGCAGCTTCGGGCGGGAGGGCTTCTCCTACTTC
CDR3aa: CASSFGREGFSYF

d_gene: TRBD2
v_gene: TRBV28
abundance: many
j_gene: TRBJ2-1
CDR3nt: TGTGCCAGCAGTTCCCCGACGCTAGCGGGAGTTGAGAATGAGCAGTTCTTC
CDR3aa: CASSSPTLAGVENEQFF

d_gene: NA
v_gene: TRBV5-1
abundance: NA
j_gene: TRBJ2-7
CDR3nt: TGCGCCAGCAGCTTTACAGGGTCTGTCCACGAGCAGTACTTC
CDR3aa: CASSFTGSVHEQYF

d_gene: TRBD2
v_gene: TRBV7-9
abundance: many
j_gene: TRBJ2-3
CDR3nt: TGTGCCAGCAGCTTAATCGGACTAGCGGCGGGCACAGATACGCAGTATTTT
CDR3aa: CASSLIGLAAGTDTQYF

d_gene: TRBD2
v_gene: TRBV12-3/TRBV12-4
abundance: NA
j_gene: TRBJ2-7
CDR3nt: TGTGCCAGCACCATGACTAGCGGGGGCCCCACTCGGCAGTACTTC
CDR3aa: CASTMTSGGPTRQYF

d_gene: NA
v_gene: TRBV20-1
abundance: NA
j_gene: TRBJ2-7
CDR3nt: TGCAGTGCTCCTCAGGCGGAGGGGGCAAACGAGCAGTACTTC
CDR3aa: CSAPQAEGANEQYF

d_gene: NA
v_gene: TRBV10-2
abundance: NA
j_gene: TRBJ1-1
CDR3nt: TGCGCCAGCACTATGCGAGGACGGCGGAACACTGAAGCTTTCTTT
CDR3aa: CASTMRGRRNTEAFF

d_gene: NA
v_gene: TRBV6-1
abundance: few
j_gene: TRBJ2-1
CDR3nt: TGTGCCAGCACCTCCTATCTAGGGCAGTTCTTC
CDR3aa: CASTSYLGQFF

d_gene: TRBD2
v_gene: TRBV6-5
abundance: few
j_gene: TRBJ2-5
CDR3nt: TGTGCCAGCAGTTACCCCCTTCAATCTAGCGGGGGGGGTGAGACCCAGTACTTC
CDR3aa: CASSYPLQSSGGGETQYF

d_gene: NA
v_gene: TRBV3-1
abundance: few
j_gene: TRBJ1-5
CDR3nt: TGTGCCAGCAGCCACCGGACAGCTCATCAGCCCCAGCATTTT
CDR3aa: CASSHRTAHQPQHF

d_gene: NA
v_gene: TRBV6-2/TRBV6-3
abundance: few
j_gene: TRBJ2-7
CDR3nt: TGTGCCAGCAGTTCCCACAGGGCCCACGAGCAGTACTTC
CDR3aa: CASSSHRAHEQYF

d_gene: NA
v_gene: TRBV20-1
abundance: many
j_gene: TRBJ1-1
CDR3nt: TGCAGTGCTGGGGTAGAAGCTTTCTTT
CDR3aa: CSAGVEAFF

d_gene: TRBD1
v_gene: TRBV7-8
abundance: many
j_gene: TRBJ2-3
CDR3nt: TGTGCCAGCAGCTTTGGGACAGGGACTATCACAGATACGCAGTATTTT
CDR3aa: CASSFGTGTITDTQYF

d_gene: NA
v_gene: TRBV2
abundance: many
j_gene: TRBJ2-1
CDR3nt: TGTGCCAGCAGTGTGGCCTACAATGAGCAGTTCTTC
CDR3aa: CASSVAYNEQFF

d_gene: TRBD1
v_gene: TRBV7-3
abundance: many
j_gene: TRBJ1-1
CDR3nt: TGTGCCAGCAGCTTATCTGGCAGGGGGGGCACTGAAGCTTTCTTT
CDR3aa: CASSLSGRGGTEAFF

d_gene: NA
v_gene: TRBV5-1
abundance: NA
j_gene: TRBJ1-6
CDR3nt: TGCGCCAGCAGCTTGAATCCAGGCCGAGATAATTCACCCCTCCACTTT
CDR3aa: CASSLNPGRDNSPLHF

d_gene: TRBD2
v_gene: TRBV14
abundance: few
j_gene: TRBJ2-3
CDR3nt: TGTGCCAGCAGCCTTAAAGCGGGAGTGGGCACAGATACGCAGTATTTT
CDR3aa: CASSLKAGVGTDTQYF

d_gene: TRBD2
v_gene: TRBV2
abundance: many
j_gene: TRBJ2-5
CDR3nt: TGTGCCACATTAACCGGGACTAGAGGGGAGACCCAGTACTTC
CDR3aa: CATLTGTRGETQYF

d_gene: NA
v_gene: TRBV13
abundance: NA
j_gene: TRBJ1-2
CDR3nt: TGTGCCAGCAGCCAAGGATCGCAAAGGCGTGGCTACACCTTC
CDR3aa: CASSQGSQRRGYTF

d_gene: NA
v_gene: TRBV7-9
abundance: many
j_gene: TRBJ2-7
CDR3nt: TGTGCCAGCAGCTTAGGAAACTCCTACGAGCAGTACTTC
CDR3aa: CASSLGNSYEQYF

d_gene: NA
v_gene: TRBV6-1
abundance: NA
j_gene: TRBJ1-5
CDR3nt: TGTGCCAGCACTCCACTTCAAGGGGGCAATCAGCCCCAGCATTTT
CDR3aa: CASTPLQGGNQPQHF

d_gene: NA
v_gene: TRBV29-1
abundance: NA
j_gene: TRBJ2-1
CDR3nt: TGCAGCGTTGGAGTTACAGACAATGAGCAGTTCTTC
CDR3aa: CSVGVTDNEQFF

d_gene: NA
v_gene: TRBV7-2
abundance: many
j_gene: TRBJ2-7
CDR3nt: TGTGCCAGCAGCTCTACCAGGGGGGTCTACGAGCAGTACTTC
CDR3aa: CASSSTRGVYEQYF

d_gene: TRBD2
v_gene: TRBV5-5
abundance: NA
j_gene: TRBJ2-5
CDR3nt: TGTGCCAGCAGCGTCGGGACTAGCGGGGGCCCGTACCAAGAGACCCAGTACTTC
CDR3aa: CASSVGTSGGPYQETQYF

d_gene: TRBD1
v_gene: TRBV29-1
abundance: few
j_gene: TRBJ1-1
CDR3nt: TGCAGCGTTGTTACAGGGGGCGTCGGCACTGAAGCTTTCTTT
CDR3aa: CSVVTGGVGTEAFF

d_gene: TRBD2
v_gene: TRBV18
abundance: few
j_gene: TRBJ2-7
CDR3nt: TGTGCCAGCTCACCGGAGGAAGGGAGGGCCGGGAACGAGCAGTACTTC
CDR3aa: CASSPEEGRAGNEQYF

d_gene: NA
v_gene: TRBV28
abundance: many
j_gene: TRBJ2-7
CDR3nt: TGTGCCAGCAGTTTTCGGGGCGAAGGAAACGAGCAGTACTTC
CDR3aa: CASSFRGEGNEQYF

d_gene: TRBD1
v_gene: TRBV29-1
abundance: NA
j_gene: TRBJ1-2
CDR3nt: TGCAGCGCTTTGACAGGGGACGACTATGGCTACACCTTC
CDR3aa: CSALTGDDYGYTF

d_gene: NA
v_gene: TRBV20-1
abundance: NA
j_gene: TRBJ2-1
CDR3nt: TGCAGTGCTAGAGAGGGGTCTGGGGGTTACAATGAGCAGTTCTTC
CDR3aa: CSAREGSGGYNEQFF

d_gene: NA
v_gene: TRBV13
abundance: NA
j_gene: TRBJ1-3
CDR3nt: TGTGCCAGCAGCTTAGGACAGCCGACCTCTGGAAACACCATATATTTT
CDR3aa: CASSLGQPTSGNTIYF

d_gene: NA
v_gene: TRBV12-3/TRBV12-4
abundance: NA
j_gene: TRBJ2-5
CDR3nt: TGTGCCAGCAGTTTGGTTGACACCCTGACGGAGACCCAGTACTTC
CDR3aa: CASSLVDTLTETQYF

d_gene: NA
v_gene: TRBV12-3/TRBV12-4
abundance: NA
j_gene: TRBJ2-2
CDR3nt: TGTGCCAGCAGTTCCAGGGTATTAAGCGCCGGGGAGCTGTTTTTT
CDR3aa: CASSSRVLSAGELFF